The 20 T cell receptor beta chains reported below all come from one sample, sequenced in a study of T-cell reconstitution after alpha-beta-depleted transplantation in children. A TCRbeta library incorporating unique molecular identifiers was prepared. One entry per CDR3 protein, called by TCRdb with MiXCR from the PCR reads. The sample consists of about 200,000 distinct CDR3 sequences, 7.5% to 9.5% of them appearing once. The sequences come from PBMCs, mostly from graft donor cells, collected 360 days after TCRalphabeta/CD19-depleted stem cell transplant. These TCRs come from a male patient between 2 and 10 years old who had a stem cell transplant for acute myeloid leukemia, so the T cells may come from the graft donor.

The chain recombines TRBV29-1 with TRBJ2-3; 12 bases are shared with TRBD2. The CDR3 sequence is 14 residues long. CDR1 and CDR2 (germline): SQVTM, ANQGSEA. After removal of 2 bases from V and 4 bases from J, the junction contained 1 base not matched to a gene. The CDR3 nucleotides read TGCAGCGTTGAACTAGCGGGAGGGCCAGATACGCAGTATTTT. It specifies CSVELAGGPDTQYF.

There are a few counts of this clonotype. The chain joins TRBV6-5 to TRBJ2-1, with 9 bases lining up with TRBD1. The CDR3 is made up of 12 amino acids. The germline V gene has CDR1 MNHEY and CDR2 SVGAGI. V lost 7 bases to trimming and J lost 8 bases; unmatched junction nucleotides: 3. The CDR3 sequence is CASTDRGYEQFF. In DNA form, the CDR3 reads TGTGCCAGCACGGACAGGGGCTATGAGCAGTTCTTC.

The sample holds a few counts of this clonotype. V gene TRBV7-3 combines with J gene TRBJ1-1; 9 positions agree with TRBD1. Germline CDR1 is SGHTA and CDR2 is FQGTGA. CDR3 length: 19 residues. V shed 1 base, J shed 1 base, and the junction held 13 bases outside the gene matches. In DNA form, the CDR3 reads TGTGCCAGCAGCTTAATCCCGGACCAAGGGACAGGGCAGAACACTGAAGCTTTCTTT. It translates to CASSLIPDQGTGQNTEAFF.

This clonotype was counted a few times. The rearrangement links TRBV29-1 to TRBJ2-7; D possibly uses TRBD1 or TRBD2 (6 bases each). V was trimmed by 7 bases and J by 0 bases, leaving 16 bases between them. CDR3 length equals 14 residues. CDR1 and CDR2 from the germline V gene are SQVTM and ANQGSEA. CDR3 DNA: TGCAGCGCCTCGGGGGACACCAGCTCCTACGAGCAGTACTTC. This encodes CSASGDTSSYEQYF.

This clonotype was found a few times. V and J are TRBV29-1 and TRBJ2-5; D is perhaps TRBD1 or TRBD2 (5 bases each). Germline V lookup: CDR1 SQVTM, CDR2 ANQGSEA. The CDR3 length is 13 residues. Trimming cost V 5 bases and J 6 bases, with 16 bases left between them. CDR3 bases: TGCAGCGTTCTTCCTCGAGGGGTAAAGACCCAGTACTTC. Protein product: CSVLPRGVKTQYF.

The CDR3 is CASSQWDRDKGETQYF. CDR3 nucleotide sequence: TGTGCCAGCAGCCAGTGGGACCGAGACAAAGGGGAGACCCAGTACTTC. The chain uses TRBV3-1 and TRBJ2-5, with D perhaps assigned TRBD1 or TRBD2 (5 bases each). This CDR3 has 16 amino acids. CDR1 and CDR2 from the germline V gene are LGHDT and YNNKEL (reference sequence). Trimming pared 3 bases from V and 5 bases from J, leaving 19 bases between.

In this sample, this clonotype turned up many times. This chain uses TRBV6-5 with TRBJ2-3; weak D call: TRBD2 (5 bases). V lost 4 bases and J 3 bases, leaving 14 bases between the germline ends. Germline assignment: CDR1 MNHEY and CDR2 SVGAGI. The CDR3 totals 15 residues. As DNA, the CDR3 is TGTGCCAGCAGTTTAGGCCCCAGGAGGACAGATACGCAGTATTTT. Translated, it gives CASSLGPRRTDTQYF.

Many counts were recorded for this clonotype. The rearrangement uses TRBV12-3 or TRBV12-4 and TRBJ2-5; 11 bases are shared with TRBD2. Trimming at V came to 3 bases and at J to 5 bases, leaving 8 bases not matched to a gene. The CDR3 loop spans 16 amino acids. The CDR3 here is CASSFIAGGPSETQYF. The CDR3 DNA reads as TGTGCCAGCAGTTTCATAGCGGGAGGGCCCTCGGAGACCCAGTACTTC.

J is TRBJ2-2 and V is TRBV7-3, with 12 bases that match TRBD2. The CDR3 spans 19 residues. From germline, CDR1 is SGHTA and CDR2 FQGTGA. The V and J ends lost 8 bases and 7 bases, in that order; junction bases with no gene match: 20. The CDR3, as DNA: TGTGCCAGCTGTTTCCCGAGTTCAGGACTAGCGGGATGGGTCGGGGAGCTGTTTTTT. It yields the protein CASCFPSSGLAGWVGELFF.

This clonotype was counted ten times or more. Here the CDR3 reads CASSILGRAYEQYF. The CDR3 nucleotides read TGTGCCAGCTCCATACTCGGGAGAGCCTACGAGCAGTACTTC. The chain carries TRBV12-3 or TRBV12-4 and TRBJ2-7; TRBD2 is a possible D gene (6 bases). The CDR3 is made up of 14 amino acids. V lost 8 bases, J lost 2 bases, and 16 bases lay in between.

The chain employs TRBV7-2 and TRBJ2-7; D is ambiguous. Per germline, CDR1 SGHTA and CDR2 FQGNSA. Between the trimmed V and J ends, which lost 5 bases and 0 bases, there was a span of 8 bases. The CDR3 runs 13 residues. CDR3 sequence (DNA): TGTGCCAGCAGCCTAATCAGCTCCTACGAGCAGTACGTC. Residues: CASSLISSYEQYV.

This clonotype showed up many times. V and J are TRBV20-1 and TRBJ2-1; 8 nucleotides agree with TRBD2. V shed 7 bases and J 4 bases; nucleotides not matched to a gene: 3. Per germline, CDR1 DFQATT and CDR2 SNEGSKA (reference sequence). This CDR3 spans 12 amino acids. The CDR3 reads CSGEREYNEQFF. The CDR3 nucleotides are TGCAGTGGGGAGCGGGAGTACAATGAGCAGTTCTTC.

This clonotype appeared many times. The germline gene is not matched at one end of the junction; a read error may be the cause. This chain joins TRBV7-7 and TRBJ2-1, with D possibly TRBD2 on 5 matching bases. This CDR3 is 15 amino acids long. Per germline, CDR1 SSHAT and CDR2 FNYEAQ (reference sequence). The DNA of the CDR3 is TGTGCTAGCAGCTTAGACCGCGGGCCCCACAATGAGCAGTTCTTC. It encodes CASSLDRGPHNEQFF.

This clonotype has just a few counts. The chain has TRBV20-1 and TRBJ2-7; D is perhaps TRBD1 or TRBD2 (5 bases each). Germline V lookup: CDR1 DFQATT, CDR2 SNEGSKA (reference sequence). V gave up 4 bases and J gave up 5 bases, with 21 bases separating them. The CDR3 totals 15 residues. CDR3 nucleotides: TGCAGTGCTAACTCCGGGGCCTCGTCCATGAACGAGCAGTACTTC. It translates to CSANSGASSMNEQYF.

This chain uses TRBV20-1 with TRBJ2-7, with TRBD1 identical over 9 bases. The CDR3 consists of 13 residues. J lost 4 bases, V lost 3 bases, and 4 bases had no gene match. The V gene's germline CDR1 is DFQATT and CDR2 SNEGSKA (reference sequence). The CDR3 is CSASGTGTYEQYF. The DNA of the CDR3 is TGCAGTGCTAGTGGGACAGGGACTTACGAGCAGTACTTC.

The chain carries TRBV28 and TRBJ2-5; 8 bases are shared with TRBD1. CDR1 and CDR2 (germline): MDHEN, SYDVKM. The CDR3 has 16 residues. Trimming at V came to 10 bases and at J to 5 bases, leaving 18 bases not matched to a gene. The CDR3 protein is CATDPMQGAPRETQYF. The CDR3 DNA sequence: TGTGCCACCGACCCCATGCAGGGGGCGCCCCGGGAGACCCAGTACTTC.

This clonotype was counted a few times. The chain carries TRBV12-3 or TRBV12-4 and TRBJ2-7, with unresolved D. CDR3 length: 14 amino acids. Trimming removed 1 base at V and 6 bases at J, with 13 bases between. This chain's CDR3 is CASSLGTPLSEQYV. Here the CDR3 DNA reads TGTGCCAGCAGTTTAGGGACCCCCCTATCCGAGCAGTACGTC.

In its sample, this clonotype was seen a few times. The chain joins TRBV10-3 to TRBJ1-1; D is ambiguous. Trimming pared 4 bases from V and 4 bases from J, leaving 13 bases between. Germline V lookup: CDR1 ENHRY, CDR2 SYGVKD. The CDR3 length is 14 residues. CDR3 loop: CAISGNGRSTEAFF. DNA for the CDR3: TGTGCCATCAGTGGGAACGGTAGAAGCACTGAAGCTTTCTTT.

There are many counts of this clonotype. V gene TRBV7-2 combines with J gene TRBJ2-5; the D gene could be TRBD1 or TRBD2 (6 bases each). This CDR3 contains 14 residues. V lost 3 bases to trimming and J lost 4 bases, with 12 bases between them. CDR1 SGHTA and CDR2 FQGNSA come from the germline V gene. The CDR3 coding sequence is TGTGCCAGCAGCTTTGGGGGGCAAGGAGAGACCCAGTACTTC. Encoded protein: CASSFGGQGETQYF. The full variable domain, its missing parts supplied by reference TRBV7-2 and TRBJ2-5, is GAGVSQSPSNKVTEKGKDVELRCDPISGHTALYWYRQSLGQGLEFLIYFQGNSAPDKSGLPSDRFSAERTGGSVSTLTIQRTQQEDSAVYLCASSFGGQGETQYFGPGTRLLVL.

This clonotype came up a few times. This chain joins TRBV9 and TRBJ2-7, with D uncertain. The CDR3 is made up of 14 amino acids. The germline V gene encodes CDR1 SGDLS and CDR2 YYNGEE. V was trimmed by 2 bases and J by 4 bases, leaving 13 bases between them. The CDR3 sequence: CASSVESTWYEQYF. As DNA, the CDR3 is TGTGCCAGCAGCGTCGAAAGCACGTGGTACGAGCAGTACTTC.